The T cell receptor beta chain under discussion was sequenced for a study of PD-1 blockade in classical Hodgkin lymphoma. Study-level background: On a schedule of every 2 weeks, patients received nivolumab 3 mg/kg intravenously.

Findings of the study overall: Significantly greater TCR diversity emerged by C4D1 in CD4+ cells but not CD8+ cells. Baseline diversity in complete responders resembled that of newly diagnosed patients. Newly diagnosed patients reportedly had lower baseline TCR diversity than healthy donors.

Each patient's relapse followed autologous stem cell transplantation, and brentuximab vedotin exposure varied. The length of the CDR3 is 15 residues. CDR1 and CDR2 from the germline V gene are MNHEY and SVGAGI. The V gene end was trimmed by 6 bases and the J gene end by 0 bases; junction bases not matched to a gene: 2. Worth noting for this clone: Its specificity is unknown. Other DNA sequences of this sample code for an identical CDR3.

Repertoires were generated with immunoSEQ multiplex PCR, while TCRdb's copy carries only in-frame clones and drops some. This sample has about 100,000 clones, with 80% to 85% found just once. The V and J genes are TRBV6-5 and TRBJ2-1; TRBD2 agrees at 10 bases. The TCR comes from a human donor with classical Hodgkin lymphoma. The sample was peripheral blood mononuclear cells (PBMCs), taken at baseline. The DNA for the CDR3 is TGTGCCAGCAGGTCTAGCGGGAGCTCCTACAATGAGCAGTTCTTC. This gives the protein CASRSSGSSYNEQFF.